The present TCR beta chain was sequenced within a study of blood T cell repertoires in COVID-19. On the study more broadly: Acute and convalescent COVID-19 specimens originated in the United States, Italy and Spain. PBMCs, B-cell-depleted T cells, or T cells were the source of the cDNA or gDNA that made up the material.

Per the original data handling: Reference gene primer amplification in the assay estimated nucleated cell counts. Only in-frame clones appear in the TCRdb table, and some are missing; sequencing was by immunoSEQ multiplex PCR. From that table come the V and J calls and clone size; the DNA was used to work out D and trimming. The sample has fewer than 450,000 clones, 88% seen once. The CDR3 has 13 residues. Between the trimmed V and J ends, which lost 5 bases and 5 bases, there was a span of 12 bases. This clone has only one observation. During active infection, Seattle patients enrolled and were then monitored through disease.

Sequencing was carried out using peripheral blood. The sequence came from a woman between 45 and 65 years old with COVID-19, enrolled during active disease. The J gene is TRBJ1-2, the V gene TRBV12-3 or TRBV12-4, with D uncertain. CDR3 sequence reads: CASSAVAGYGYTF. CDR3 DNA sequence: TGTGCCAGCAGTGCCGTCGCGGGATATGGCTACACCTTC.